One sample yielded the 9 T cell receptor beta chains listed below, sequenced in a study of T-cell reconstitution after alpha-beta-depleted transplantation in children. Preparation of the TCRbeta library involved a method that used unique molecular identifiers. TCRdb called the PCR reads again in MiXCR, with one record for every CDR3 protein. The sample lists hundreds of thousands of distinct CDR3 sequences; about an eighth were seen once. This material consisted of PBMCs, taken before TCRalphabeta/CD19-depleted stem cell transplant. The receptors were sampled from a girl aged 2-9 years with congenital amegakaryocytic thrombocytopenia, due to receive a stem cell transplant.

This clonotype was found many times. The rearrangement uses TRBV5-1 and TRBJ1-2, with a weak D call TRBD1 (6 bases). The CDR3 loop spans 14 amino acids. Trimming shortened V by 4 bases and J by 4 bases, and 14 bases separated the two germline ends. Germline V gene data show CDR1 as SGHRS and CDR2 as YFSETQ. This CDR3 reads CASSPGQTAYGYTF. The CDR3 DNA reads TGCGCCAGCAGCCCCGGACAGACAGCCTATGGCTACACCTTC.

The genes are TRBV29-1 and TRBJ2-5, with TRBD1 matching over 11 bases. Germline V gene lookup returns CDR1 SQVTM and CDR2 ANQGSEA. V lost 6 bases, J lost 2 bases, and 11 bases stayed unmatched. The CDR3 sequence is 16 residues long. The CDR3 coding sequence is TGCAGCGTGTCACCTGGGACAGGGGGTATACAAGAGACCCAGTACTTC. It specifies CSVSPGTGGIQETQYF.

The chain recombines TRBV6-4 with TRBJ2-1, with D possibly called TRBD1 or TRBD2 (5 bases each). The V end was cut by 3 bases, the J end by 2 bases, with 11 bases between. CDR3 length: 15 residues. CDR1 is MRHNA, CDR2 SNTAGT, per germline. The CDR3 loop is CASSEGESAYNEQFF. The CDR3 coding sequence is TGTGCCAGCAGTGAGGGGGAGAGCGCCTACAATGAGCAGTTCTTC.

This clonotype was recorded many times. The rearrangement uses TRBV27 and TRBJ2-3; the match to TRBD2 covers 13 bases. This CDR3 is built from 18 residues. Losses at the gene ends were 2 bases for V and 0 bases for J; bases not matched to a gene: 5. CDR1 and CDR2 from the germline V gene are MNHEY and SMNVEV (reference sequence). The CDR3 protein is CASSLGTSGTISTDTQYF. The CDR3 DNA reads TGTGCCAGCAGTTTAGGGACTAGCGGGACCATTAGCACAGATACGCAGTATTTT.

This clonotype was detected a few times. The CDR3 DNA follows: TGTGCCACCAGACAGGACAATGAGCAGTTCTTC. Protein sequence: CATRQDNEQFF. This chain links TRBV7-6 with TRBJ2-1, with D maybe TRBD1 (6 bases). The CDR3 contains 11 residues. The germline V gene has CDR1 SGHVS and CDR2 FNYEAQ. Trimming removed 10 bases at V and 5 bases at J, with 9 bases between.

This clonotype came up many times. The genes are TRBV12-3 or TRBV12-4 and TRBJ2-7, with 7 bases identical to TRBD2. J was trimmed by 3 bases and V by 7 bases; bases with no gene match: 6. This CDR3 comprises 13 residues. For the CDR3, the DNA is TGTGCCAGCACGGCGGGAGTCAACTACGAGCAGTACTTC. Protein sequence: CASTAGVNYEQYF.

This chain uses TRBV20-1 with TRBJ2-2; 10 nucleotides align to TRBD1. V lost 3 bases and J lost 6; bases outside the gene matches: 7. The CDR3 sequence is 15 residues long. Germline CDR1 is DFQATT and CDR2 is SNEGSKA (reference sequence). CDR3 amino acids: CSASSGQGRAGELFF. DNA for the CDR3: TGCAGTGCTAGTTCGGGACAGGGGCGCGCCGGGGAGCTGTTTTTT.

This clonotype was detected many times. The chain combines TRBV5-1 with TRBJ2-5; D gene unclear. The CDR3 length is 13 residues. Per the germline V gene, CDR1 is SGHRS and CDR2 is YFSETQ. The V end lost 8 bases, the J end lost 0 bases, and 11 bases lay between the germline ends. Here the CDR3 reads CASMLSNQETQYF. The CDR3 DNA follows: TGCGCCAGTATGCTTAGCAACCAAGAGACCCAGTACTTC.

V and J are TRBV11-2 and TRBJ2-1; TRBD2 might be the D (5 bases). The CDR3 has 16 residues. The V gene's germline CDR1 is SGHAT and CDR2 FQNNGV. Between the trimmed V and J ends, which lost 6 bases and 0 bases, there was a span of 15 bases. The CDR3 is CASRRQLASSYNEQFF. The CDR3 DNA is TGTGCCAGCAGAAGGCAATTAGCGAGCTCCTACAATGAGCAGTTCTTC. The whole variable domain, filled in from reference TRBV11-2 and TRBJ2-1, reads EAGVAQSPRYKIIEKRQSVAFWCNPISGHATLYWYQQILGQGPKLLIQFQNNGVVDDSQLPKDRFSAERLKGVDSTLKIQPAKLEDSAVYLCASRRQLASSYNEQFFGPGTRLTVL.